This section outlines one T cell receptor (beta chain) sequence together with its context. The data stem from a study of early T cells in non-severe SARS-CoV-2 infection. The ends were cut back, 0 bases at V and 1 base at J, with 12 bases in the middle. The CDR3 covers 16 residues. Germline V gene sequence: CDR1 LGHNA, CDR2 YNFKEQ. TCRdb re-derived calls from the 5' RACE reads in MiXCR, one entry per CDR3 protein. The table records some 80,000 distinct CDR3 sequences, roughly an eighth of them present only once. The receptor's source is an adult who was a healthcare worker with PCR-confirmed SARS-CoV-2 infection or an uninfected control (not recorded which). The donor label of this sample is uncertain. The rearrangement uses TRBV4-2 and TRBJ2-5; TRBD2 is a possible D gene (5 bases). Sequencing was performed on whole blood, taken at baseline. The DNA for the CDR3 is TGTGCCAGCAGCCAAGAAAGAGGGCTACCCCAAGAGACCCAGTACTTC. Amino acids: CASSQERGLPQETQYF.